This TCR beta chain stems from a study of cytotoxic CD8 clonotypes in ibrutinib-treated CLL (dated by TCRdb to about 2021). Looking at the study overall: The cohort included around 15 treatment-naive and roughly ten relapsed/refractory patients; around 17 were IGHV unmutated. Partial responses were observed in about 25 patients and complete responses in 2; after a median follow-up of 68 months, remission was maintained in approximately 14 patients and progression was observed in about twelve. Every sample from remission and from progressive disease was obtained while the patients were still on ibrutinib. Samples averaged 255,043 productive templates and some 91,000 productive rearrangements. Cryopreserved peripheral blood mononuclear cells were obtained prior to treatment, at the time of response, and at either disease progression or sustained remission. Samples at response were collected after a median of about twelve months of treatment, with a range of 6 to 36 months. Longitudinal samples were available for about 30% of the 86 trial participants.

The CDR3, from cysteine to phenylalanine, totals 15 residues. This entry keeps only the CDR3 DNA: 45 bases, framed from base 1. The germline V gene (reference sequence) specifies SEHNR as CDR1 and FQNEAQ as CDR2. Compared with germline, V lacks 1 base and J lacks 2 bases; bases without a gene match: 0. General study outcomes and caveats: Sampling times were not matched between patients in sustained remission and patients whose disease was progressing, and lymph node repertoires were not examined. Baseline clonality was found to be higher than that of age-matched healthy donors and was strongly correlated with circulating CD8+ T-cell counts. Clonality rose at ibrutinib response, remained stable during sustained remission, and dropped back toward baseline at progression. Public clonotypes were rare and either shrank or stayed stable during treatment, and the rise in clonality at ibrutinib response reflected expansion of private clonotypes.

A remark on this clone: What this receptor recognizes is not known. Within one base of it there is no much larger clone, and no base qualities were kept.

A MiSeq instrument was used for deep resolution sequencing, which targeted depths ranging from 1 in 1 million up to 1 in 200,000 T cells, with coverage averaging 10x for each clonotype. The immunoSEQ hsTCRB Kit was used to generate the TCR beta libraries. The original methods were these. Data were analyzed with ImmunoSEQ Data Assistant and ImmunoSEQ Analyzer, with V, D and J genes assigned per IMGT definitions. Clonality was computed as one minus normalized Shannon entropy of productive rearrangement frequencies, ranging from 0 to 1. Only overrepresented clonotypes making up at least 0.05% of each patient's repertoire were included in the public clonotype analysis. Repertoires from some twelve age-matched healthy donors in immuneACCESS were used as clonality controls. The source is immuneACCESS, and TCRdb retained only in-frame sequences with V and J called. Part of the clones is not carried over; for the studies checked, unresolved V genes explain less than half of this, and the remainder is unexplained. V, J and clone size were drawn from that table, and D and trimming were deduced from the DNA. The sample table contains approximately 47,000 clones; only one count was recorded for more than 55% of them. The ten largest clones represent about 27% of the sample.

The intended sense of this specimen's time point label: around 2 years on ibrutinib. For TCR beta library preparation, about 2 micrograms of genomic DNA was extracted from cryopreserved PBMCs. Longitudinal blood samples from CLL patients receiving ibrutinib monotherapy were subjected to high-throughput TCR beta sequencing. The patients took part in an open-label, single-center phase 2 trial of ibrutinib monotherapy. The chain uses TRBV7-9 and TRBJ1-5; TRBD1 fits 9 bases in the junction. This TCR was recovered from a human donor with chronic lymphocytic leukemia. The material was PBMCs, obtained after 24 months of ibrutinib treatment. The CDR3 protein is CASSLGDRGNQPQHF. The nucleotide sequence is given as TGTGCCAGCAGCTTAGGGGACAGGGGCAATCAGCCCCAGCATTTT.